One and the same sample provided the 3 T cell receptor beta chains below, sequenced in a study of prognosis after radiotherapy for stage I lung cancer. Amplicons of TCR beta CDR3 were generated from genomic DNA by two-round multiplex PCR. Used in first-round PCR were primers specific to each TRBV and TRBJ gene. TCRdb re-analysed the multiplex PCR reads in MiXCR, keeping a single row per CDR3 protein. This table has about 26,000 distinct CDR3 sequences, around 30% appearing once. Sequencing was performed on PBMCs, taken before or after stereotactic body radiation therapy (not recorded which). These receptors were collected from a donor of 50 years or more with non-small cell lung cancer.

This clonotype was picked up many times. The chain is built from TRBV2 and TRBJ1-1; D is unclear. V was pared by 8 bases and J by 5 bases, with 18 bases between. CDR3 length: 14 amino acids. Germline V gene sequence: CDR1 SNHLY, CDR2 FYNNEI. CDR3 sequence: CASELLTGETEAFF. The DNA of the CDR3 is TGTGCCAGCGAACTCCTGACCGGAGAGACTGAAGCTTTCTTT.

This clonotype was detected many times. The V call is TRBV18, the J call TRBJ2-7, with D perhaps TRBD2 (6 bases). With 2 bases removed from V and 2 bases from J, the gap between germline ends came to 13 bases. CDR1 and CDR2 from the germline V gene are KGHSH and LQKENI. CDR3 size: 15 residues. The CDR3 loop is CASSPGRRATYEQYF. The CDR3 DNA reads as TGTGCCAGCTCACCAGGGAGGCGGGCAACCTACGAGCAGTACTTC.

To note about this clonotype: A far larger clone is one base from this, pointing to a likely read error. V gene TRBV28 combines with J gene TRBJ2-2; 7 bases line up with TRBD1. This CDR3 has 15 residues. From germline, CDR1 is MDHEN and CDR2 SYDVKM. The trim removed 5 bases at V and 7 bases at J, leaving 10 bases unmatched. The CDR3 sequence: CASSTTGSIVGELFF. CDR3 nucleotide sequence: TGTGCCAGCAGTACGACAGGGTCGATTGTCGGGGAGCTGTTTTTT.